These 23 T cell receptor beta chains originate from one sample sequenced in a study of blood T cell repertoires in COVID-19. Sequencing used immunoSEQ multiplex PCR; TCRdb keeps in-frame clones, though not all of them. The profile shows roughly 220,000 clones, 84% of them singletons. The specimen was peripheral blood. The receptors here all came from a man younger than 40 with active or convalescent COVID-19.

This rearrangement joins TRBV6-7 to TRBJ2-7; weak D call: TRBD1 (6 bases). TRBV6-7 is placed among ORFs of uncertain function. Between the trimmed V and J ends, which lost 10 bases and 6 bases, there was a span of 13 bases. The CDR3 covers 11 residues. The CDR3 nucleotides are TGTGCCACTCGGACAGCTCCCGAGCAGTACTTC. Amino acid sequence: CATRTAPEQYF.

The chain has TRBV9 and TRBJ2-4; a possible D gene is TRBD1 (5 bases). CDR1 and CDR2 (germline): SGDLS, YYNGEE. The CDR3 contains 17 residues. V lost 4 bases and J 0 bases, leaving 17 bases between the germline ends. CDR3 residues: CASSPRAAGLAKNIQYF. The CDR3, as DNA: TGTGCCAGCAGCCCCCGGGCCGCAGGGCTAGCCAAAAACATTCAGTACTTC.

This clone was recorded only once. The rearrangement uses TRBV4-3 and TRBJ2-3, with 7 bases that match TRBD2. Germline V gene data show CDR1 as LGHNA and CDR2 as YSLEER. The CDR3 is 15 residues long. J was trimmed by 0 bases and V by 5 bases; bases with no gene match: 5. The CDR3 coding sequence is TGCGCCAGCAGCACGACTAGCTTTAGCACAGATACGCAGTATTTT. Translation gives CASSTTSFSTDTQYF.

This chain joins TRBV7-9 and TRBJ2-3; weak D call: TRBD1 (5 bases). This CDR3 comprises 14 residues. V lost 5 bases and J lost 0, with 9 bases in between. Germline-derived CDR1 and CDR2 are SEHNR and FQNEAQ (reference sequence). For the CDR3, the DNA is TGTGCCAGCAGCCGCCGACAGAGCACAGATACGCAGTATTTT. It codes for CASSRRQSTDTQYF.

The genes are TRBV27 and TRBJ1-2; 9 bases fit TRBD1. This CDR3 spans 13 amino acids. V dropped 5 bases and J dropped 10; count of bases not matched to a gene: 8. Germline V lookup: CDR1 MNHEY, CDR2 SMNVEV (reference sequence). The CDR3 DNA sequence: TGTGCCAGCAGTATCGGGACAGGGAAAGACTACACCTTC. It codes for CASSIGTGKDYTF.

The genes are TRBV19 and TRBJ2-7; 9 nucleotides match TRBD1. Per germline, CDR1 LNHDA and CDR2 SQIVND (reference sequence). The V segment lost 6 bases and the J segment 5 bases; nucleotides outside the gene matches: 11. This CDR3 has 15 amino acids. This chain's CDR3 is CASSLLGTGSNEQYF. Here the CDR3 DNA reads TGTGCCAGTAGCTTACTCGGGACAGGGTCCAACGAGCAGTACTTC.

The CDR3 reads CASSLALAGSTDTQYF. The CDR3 nucleotides are TGTGCCAGCAGCTTGGCCTTAGCGGGAAGCACAGATACGCAGTATTTT. The gene calls are TRBV11-3 and TRBJ2-3, with 8 bases aligning to TRBD2. V lost 3 bases and J lost 0; bases outside the gene matches: 5. The CDR3 has 16 residues. The V gene's germline CDR1 is SGHNT and CDR2 YENEEA. Full variable domain (missing parts from reference TRBV11-3 and TRBJ2-3): EAGVVQSPRYKIIEKKQPVAFWCNPISGHNTLYWYLQNLGQGPELLIRYENEEAVDDSQLPKDRFSAERLKGVDSTLKIQPAELGDSAVYLCASSLALAGSTDTQYFGPGTRLTVL.

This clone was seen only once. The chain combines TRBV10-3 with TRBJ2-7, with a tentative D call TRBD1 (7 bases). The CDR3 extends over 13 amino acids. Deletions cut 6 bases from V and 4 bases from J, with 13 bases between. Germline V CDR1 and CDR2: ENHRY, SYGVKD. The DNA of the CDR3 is TGTGCCATCAGCCGGGGGACAGCTTACGAGCAGTACTTC. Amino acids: CAISRGTAYEQYF.

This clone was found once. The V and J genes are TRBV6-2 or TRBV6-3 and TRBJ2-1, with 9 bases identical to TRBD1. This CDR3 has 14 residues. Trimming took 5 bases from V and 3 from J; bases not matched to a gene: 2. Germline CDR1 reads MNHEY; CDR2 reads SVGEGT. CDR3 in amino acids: CASSGTGSYNEQFF. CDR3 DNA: TGTGCCAGCAGTGGGACAGGGAGCTACAATGAGCAGTTCTTC.

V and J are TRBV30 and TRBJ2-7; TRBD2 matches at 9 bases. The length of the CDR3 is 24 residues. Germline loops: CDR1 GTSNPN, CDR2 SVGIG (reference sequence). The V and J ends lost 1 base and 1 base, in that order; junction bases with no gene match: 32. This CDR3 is CAWSGLPLIRKRLAVREGSYEQYF. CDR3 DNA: TGTGCCTGGAGTGGCCTCCCATTGATCAGAAAACGACTAGCGGTTCGAGAGGGGTCCTACGAGCAGTACTTC.

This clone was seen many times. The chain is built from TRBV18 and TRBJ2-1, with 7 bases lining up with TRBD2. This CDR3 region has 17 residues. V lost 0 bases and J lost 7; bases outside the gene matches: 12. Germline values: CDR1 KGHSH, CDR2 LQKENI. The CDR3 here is CASSPPGGRAGGNEQFF. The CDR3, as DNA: TGTGCCAGCTCACCACCAGGAGGGAGGGCAGGAGGGAATGAGCAGTTCTTC.

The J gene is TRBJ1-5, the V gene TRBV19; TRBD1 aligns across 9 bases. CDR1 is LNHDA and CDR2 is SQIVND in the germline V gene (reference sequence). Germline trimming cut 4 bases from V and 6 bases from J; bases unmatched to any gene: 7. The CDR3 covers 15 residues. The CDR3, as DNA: TGTGCCAGTAGTACTACGGACAGGGGAGTTCAGCCCCAGCATTTT. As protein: CASSTTDRGVQPQHF. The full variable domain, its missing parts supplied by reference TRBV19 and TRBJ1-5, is DGGITQSPKYLFRKEGQNVTLSCEQNLNHDAMYWYRQDPGQGLRLIYYSQIVNDFQKGDIAEGYSVSREKKESFPLTVTSAQKNPTAFYLCASSTTDRGVQPQHFGDGTRLSIL.

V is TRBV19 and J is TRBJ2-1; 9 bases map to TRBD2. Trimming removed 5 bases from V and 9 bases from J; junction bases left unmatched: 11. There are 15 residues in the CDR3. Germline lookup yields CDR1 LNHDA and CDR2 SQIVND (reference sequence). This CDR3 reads CASSPSGGRAGEQFF. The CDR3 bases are TGTGCCAGTAGTCCCTCTGGCGGGAGGGCCGGTGAGCAGTTCTTC. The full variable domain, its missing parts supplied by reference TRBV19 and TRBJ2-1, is DGGITQSPKYLFRKEGQNVTLSCEQNLNHDAMYWYRQDPGQGLRLIYYSQIVNDFQKGDIAEGYSVSREKKESFPLTVTSAQKNPTAFYLCASSPSGGRAGEQFFGPGTRLTVL.

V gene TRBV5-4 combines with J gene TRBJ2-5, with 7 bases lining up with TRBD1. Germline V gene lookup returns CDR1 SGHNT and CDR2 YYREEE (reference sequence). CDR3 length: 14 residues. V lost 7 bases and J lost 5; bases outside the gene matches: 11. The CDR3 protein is CASALEGGGETQYF. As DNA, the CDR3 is TGTGCCAGCGCACTGGAAGGGGGCGGGGAGACCCAGTACTTC. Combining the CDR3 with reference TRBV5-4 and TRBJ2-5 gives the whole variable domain ETGVTQSPTHLIKTRGQQVTLRCSSQSGHNTVSWYQQALGQGPQFIFQYYREEENGRGNFPPRFSGLQFPNYSSELNVNALELDDSALYLCASALEGGGETQYFGPGTRLLVL.

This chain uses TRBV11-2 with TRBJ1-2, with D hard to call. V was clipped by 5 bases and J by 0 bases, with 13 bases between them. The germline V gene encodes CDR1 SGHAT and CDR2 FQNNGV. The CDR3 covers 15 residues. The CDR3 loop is CASSPRSGTNYGYTF. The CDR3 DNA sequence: TGTGCCAGCAGCCCTAGAAGCGGCACTAACTATGGCTACACCTTC.

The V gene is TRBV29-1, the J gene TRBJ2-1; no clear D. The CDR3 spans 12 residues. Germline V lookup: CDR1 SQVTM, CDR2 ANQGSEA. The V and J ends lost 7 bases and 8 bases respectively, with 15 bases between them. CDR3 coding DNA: TGCAGCGCAGACTCCCCCCGGGATGAGCAGTTCTTC. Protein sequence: CSADSPRDEQFF.

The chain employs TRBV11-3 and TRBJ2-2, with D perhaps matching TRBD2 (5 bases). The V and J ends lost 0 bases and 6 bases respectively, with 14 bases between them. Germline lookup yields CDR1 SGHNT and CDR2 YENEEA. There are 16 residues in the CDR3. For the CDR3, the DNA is TGTGCCAGCAGCTTAGACGGGCAGGTCGGGGCCGGGGAGCTGTTTTTT. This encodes CASSLDGQVGAGELFF.

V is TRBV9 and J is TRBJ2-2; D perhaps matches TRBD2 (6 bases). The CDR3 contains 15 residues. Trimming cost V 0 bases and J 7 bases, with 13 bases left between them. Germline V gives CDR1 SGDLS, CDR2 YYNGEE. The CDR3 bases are TGTGCCAGCAGCGTAGGTACAGGAGGGTACGGGGAGCTGTTTTTT. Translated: CASSVGTGGYGELFF.

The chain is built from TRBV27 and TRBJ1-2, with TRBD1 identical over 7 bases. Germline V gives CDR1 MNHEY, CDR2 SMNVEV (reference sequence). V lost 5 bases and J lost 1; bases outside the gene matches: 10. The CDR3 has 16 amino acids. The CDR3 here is CASSRQGDRLNYGYTF. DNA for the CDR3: TGTGCCAGCAGTCGACAAGGGGACAGACTTAACTATGGCTACACCTTC.

This chain's CDR3 is CASSQAYRDPTGELFF. For the CDR3, the DNA is TGCGCCAGCAGCCAGGCGTACAGGGATCCCACCGGGGAGCTGTTTTTT. The chain carries TRBV4-3 and TRBJ2-2; possible D gene TRBD1, 6 bases. V was cut by 3 bases and J by 4 bases, with 15 bases left in between. This CDR3 has 16 residues. Germline CDR1 is LGHNA and CDR2 is YSLEER.

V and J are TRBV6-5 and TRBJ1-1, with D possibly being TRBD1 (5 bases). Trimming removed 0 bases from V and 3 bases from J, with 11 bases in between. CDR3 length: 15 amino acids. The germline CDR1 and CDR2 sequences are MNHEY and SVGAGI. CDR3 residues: CASSYSEDTYTEAFF. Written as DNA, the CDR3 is TGTGCCAGCAGTTACTCTGAGGACACCTACACTGAAGCTTTCTTT.

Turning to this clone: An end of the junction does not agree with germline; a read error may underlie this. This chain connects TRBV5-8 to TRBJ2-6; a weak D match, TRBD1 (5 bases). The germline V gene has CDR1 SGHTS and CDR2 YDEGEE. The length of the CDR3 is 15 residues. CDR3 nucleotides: TGTGCCAGCAGCTTTACCCTCTCTGGGGCCAACGTCCTGACTTTT. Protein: CASSFTLSGANVLTF.

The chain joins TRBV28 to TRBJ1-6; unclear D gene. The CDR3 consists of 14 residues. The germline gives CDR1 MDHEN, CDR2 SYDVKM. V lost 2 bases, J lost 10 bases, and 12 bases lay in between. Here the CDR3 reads CASSLGQVGSPLHF. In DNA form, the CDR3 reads TGTGCCAGCAGTTTAGGGCAGGTTGGGTCACCCCTCCACTTT.